This T cell receptor (beta chain) comes out of a study of T cell responses to AZD1222 COVID-19 vaccine. Turning to this clone: Its cognate antigen is unknown.

CDR1 is SNHLY and CDR2 is FYNNEI in the germline V gene. The CDR3 is 11 residues long. Trimming removed 5 bases at V and 5 bases at J, with 4 bases between. Here immunoSEQ multiplex PCR was the method, and the copy in TCRdb shows in-frame clones only, minus some. The table records 140,000 or so clones, more than 90% of them present only once. The study's findings and limits: Spike-specific TCR breadth and depth grew following two AZD1222 doses. Targets within unmutated variant regions were reportedly found for nearly half of spike-specific TCRs.

The V call is TRBV2, the J call TRBJ2-1; D is unresolved. The receptor was derived from an adult in good health. The sample in question was peripheral blood, obtained on day 0 of AZD1222 vaccination. The CDR3 bases are TGTGCCAGCAGTTTCGACAATGAGCAGTTCTTC. Translated: CASSFDNEQFF.